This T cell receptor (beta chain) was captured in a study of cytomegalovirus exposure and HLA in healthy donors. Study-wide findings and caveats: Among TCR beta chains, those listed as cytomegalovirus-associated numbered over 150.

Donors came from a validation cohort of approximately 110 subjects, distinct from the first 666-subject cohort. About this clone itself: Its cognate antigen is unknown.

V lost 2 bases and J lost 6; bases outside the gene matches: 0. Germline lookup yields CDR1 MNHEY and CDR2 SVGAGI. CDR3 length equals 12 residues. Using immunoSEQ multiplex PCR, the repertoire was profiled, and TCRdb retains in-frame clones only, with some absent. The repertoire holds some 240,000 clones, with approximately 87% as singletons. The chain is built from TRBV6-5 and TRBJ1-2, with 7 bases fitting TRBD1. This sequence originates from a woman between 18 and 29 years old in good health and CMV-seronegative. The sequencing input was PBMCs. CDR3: CASSYTGDGYTF. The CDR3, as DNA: TGTGCCAGCAGTTACACAGGGGATGGCTACACCTTC.